Shown below are 21 T cell receptor beta chains from a single sample sequenced in a study of cytotoxic CD8 clonotypes in ibrutinib-treated CLL. Sequenced by immunoSEQ multiplex PCR; TCRdb stores in-frame clones only, minus some. Of just over 200,000 clones in the sample, roughly 79% were seen once. The sequences come from PBMCs, collected after 12 months of ibrutinib treatment. These receptors came from a human donor with chronic lymphocytic leukemia.

This clone was picked up a small number of times. This chain uses TRBV6-4 with TRBJ2-1, with D tentatively TRBD2 (6 bases). V was cut by 3 bases and J by 7 bases, with 19 bases left in between. CDR1 MRHNA and CDR2 SNTAGT come from the germline V gene. The CDR3 contains 16 residues. CDR3 sequence (DNA): TGTGCCAGCAGTGAGGGTCGGGGGTTCGAAGGAAATGAGCAGTTCTTC. Protein product: CASSEGRGFEGNEQFF.

The chain couples TRBV27 to TRBJ2-5, with 8 positions matching TRBD2. The CDR3 consists of 16 residues. The junction had 9 bases not matched to a gene; V was cut back by 4 bases and J by 2 bases. Germline CDR1 and CDR2: MNHEY and SMNVEV (reference sequence). The CDR3 spells CASSSLRLAGQETQYF. The CDR3 region has the DNA TGTGCCAGCAGTTCTCTTAGGTTAGCGGGACAAGAGACCCAGTACTTC.

The J gene is TRBJ2-3, the V gene TRBV6-5; D is undetermined. Germline CDR1 is MNHEY and CDR2 is SVGAGI. The V end was cut by 5 bases, the J end by 5 bases, with 17 bases between. CDR3 length: 15 residues. CDR3 sequence reads: CASSRSSPTEDTQYF. Here the CDR3 DNA reads TGTGCCAGCAGTCGCTCCTCGCCCACGGAAGATACGCAGTATTTT.

The V call is TRBV7-3, the J call TRBJ2-3; either TRBD1 or TRBD2 may fit D (5 bases each). The CDR3 is 12 residues long. Germline loops: CDR1 SGHTA, CDR2 FQGTGA. Trimming shortened V by 3 bases and J by 10 bases, and 11 bases separated the two germline ends. CDR3: CASSFLLGAQYF. The CDR3 bases are TGTGCCAGCAGCTTTTTGTTGGGGGCGCAGTATTTT.

The chain employs TRBV28 and TRBJ1-2, with 7 positions matching TRBD1. Germline trimming cut 8 bases from V and 0 bases from J; bases unmatched to any gene: 3. The CDR3 length is 13 residues. The germline CDR1 and CDR2 sequences are MDHEN and SYDVKM. The CDR3 DNA is TGTGCCAGCCTGACAGGGACTAACTATGGCTACACCTTC. Its protein is CASLTGTNYGYTF.

The chain carries TRBV9 and TRBJ1-3; D remains ambiguous. The germline V gene encodes CDR1 SGDLS and CDR2 YYNGEE. The CDR3 extends over 15 amino acids. Trimming took off 3 bases at V and 0 bases at J, with 10 bases between the two ends. The CDR3 spells CASSGYRYSGNTIYF. The CDR3 DNA follows: TGTGCCAGCAGCGGATACAGATACTCTGGAAACACCATATATTTT.

This rearrangement joins TRBV4-1 to TRBJ1-6, with a weak D call TRBD1 (6 bases). Germline V gene lookup returns CDR1 MGHRA and CDR2 YSYEKL. CDR3 size: 17 residues. Between the trimmed V and J ends, which lost 4 bases and 0 bases, there was a span of 13 bases. Written as DNA, the CDR3 is TGCGCCAGCAGCCTAGACAGGAAACTCTCCTATAATTCACCCCTCCACTTT. Its translation: CASSLDRKLSYNSPLHF.

This chain uses TRBV2 with TRBJ2-1; D is perhaps TRBD2 (5 bases). Trimming took 3 bases from V and 9 from J, leaving 12 bases between them. The germline gives CDR1 SNHLY, CDR2 FYNNEI. The CDR3 length is 13 residues. The CDR3: CASSEEALTEQFF. The CDR3 DNA follows: TGTGCCAGCAGTGAGGAGGCCCTCACTGAGCAGTTCTTC.

This chain connects TRBV7-9 to TRBJ2-7, with TRBD2 as a possible D gene (5 bases). The length of the CDR3 is 17 residues. The V gene's germline CDR1 is SEHNR and CDR2 FQNEAQ (reference sequence). Between the trimmed V and J ends, which lost 3 bases and 3 bases, there was a span of 21 bases. CDR3: CASSFEGVAPPGYEQYF. CDR3 bases: TGTGCCAGCAGCTTTGAGGGTGTAGCACCCCCCGGCTACGAGCAGTACTTC.

CDR3 coding DNA: TGTGCCAGTAGTAGAGCAAAGGAGACCCAGTACTTC. Protein product: CASSRAKETQYF. V is TRBV19 and J is TRBJ2-5; D gene ambiguous. Trimming removed 4 bases from V and 5 bases from J, with 8 bases in between. This CDR3 has 12 residues. The germline V gene encodes CDR1 LNHDA and CDR2 SQIVND (reference sequence).

The chain joins TRBV6-5 to TRBJ2-7; D could derive from TRBD1 or TRBD2 (7 bases each). V lost 0 bases and J 4 bases, leaving 13 bases between the germline ends. The CDR3 runs 15 residues. The V gene's germline CDR1 is MNHEY and CDR2 SVGAGI. The DNA for the CDR3 is TGTGCCAGCAGTTACTCGGGAGGGGGCGGGTACGAGCAGTACTTC. It encodes CASSYSGGGGYEQYF.

The chain joins TRBV20-1 to TRBJ1-2, with unresolved D. Germline CDR1 DFQATT, CDR2 SNEGSKA (reference sequence). This CDR3 has 11 residues. V was trimmed by 6 bases and J by 3 bases, leaving 8 bases between them. CDR3 DNA sequence: TGCAGTGCCCCCCGAGACTATGGCTACACCTTC. Its translation is CSAPRDYGYTF.

This chain uses TRBV7-9 with TRBJ2-2; 10 bases fit TRBD2. CDR1 is SEHNR, CDR2 FQNEAQ, per germline (reference sequence). With V trimmed by 11 bases and J by 1 base, 7 bases remained unmatched. CDR3 length: 15 residues. This CDR3 reads CAGKSSGRNTGELFF. The CDR3 DNA sequence: TGTGCCGGCAAATCTAGCGGGAGGAACACCGGGGAGCTGTTTTTT.

The chain uses TRBV30 and TRBJ2-3; TRBD2 matches 11 bases. V was pared by 4 bases and J by 6 bases, with 9 bases of the junction left unmatched. Germline V lookup: CDR1 GTSNPN, CDR2 SVGIG (reference sequence). The CDR3 is 15 residues long. The CDR3 region has the DNA TGTGCCTGGAACTCGCTAGCGGGGGGTGCGGATACGCAGTATTTT. It specifies CAWNSLAGGADTQYF.

This chain links TRBV7-9 with TRBJ1-2, with D maybe TRBD1 (5 bases). This CDR3 contains 12 residues. The germline CDR1 and CDR2 sequences are SEHNR and FQNEAQ (reference sequence). The germline V and J ends were trimmed by 2 bases and 6 bases, with 7 bases remaining between them. In DNA form, the CDR3 reads TGTGCCAGCAGCTTAATGGGGGATGGCTACACCTTC. Amino acid sequence: CASSLMGDGYTF. Filled out from reference TRBV7-9 and TRBJ1-2, the complete variable domain reads DTGVSQNPRHKITKRGQNVTFRCDPISEHNRLYWYRQTLGQGPEFLTYFQNEAQLEKSRLLSDRFSAERPKGSFSTLEIQRTEQGDSAMYLCASSLMGDGYTFGSGTRLTVV.

The chain employs TRBV6-5 and TRBJ2-7; the D is unclear. Germline V gives CDR1 MNHEY, CDR2 SVGAGI. The CDR3 covers 16 residues. The V end lost 0 bases, the J end lost 1 base, and 13 bases lay between the germline ends. The CDR3 DNA reads TGTGCCAGCAGTTACTCGTTCGGCCCCTTATCCTACGAGCAGTACTTC. It yields the protein CASSYSFGPLSYEQYF.

This chain connects TRBV19 to TRBJ1-5; 10 bases fit TRBD1. Germline values: CDR1 LNHDA, CDR2 SQIVND (reference sequence). This CDR3 is built from 15 residues. Trimming took 7 bases from V and 3 from J; bases not matched to a gene: 6. The CDR3 sequence is CASTTGGWDNQPQHF. CDR3 DNA: TGTGCCAGTACGACAGGGGGCTGGGACAATCAGCCCCAGCATTTT.

The chain's CDR3 is CASALGAGEQYF. CDR3 DNA sequence: TGTGCCAGCGCCTTAGGGGCAGGGGAGCAGTACTTC. The chain links TRBV6-5 to TRBJ2-7; weak D call: TRBD1 (5 bases). The CDR3 loop spans 12 amino acids. Per the germline V gene, CDR1 is MNHEY and CDR2 is SVGAGI. V was trimmed by 8 bases and J by 7 bases, leaving 15 bases between them.

J is TRBJ1-5 and V is TRBV5-1; TRBD1 is a possible D gene (5 bases). Germline CDR1 reads SGHRS; CDR2 reads YFSETQ. Trimming pared 0 bases from V and 2 bases from J, leaving 18 bases between. The length of the CDR3 is 18 residues. The CDR3 protein is CASSLGPRQSLGNQPQHF. CDR3 nucleotide sequence: TGCGCCAGCAGCTTGGGCCCCCGACAGAGTCTGGGCAATCAGCCCCAGCATTTT.

The chain recombines TRBV10-1 with TRBJ2-7, with 11 bases identical to TRBD1. Germline loops: CDR1 WNHNN, CDR2 SYGVQD (reference sequence). The CDR3 spans 15 residues. V dropped 3 bases and J dropped 4; count of bases not matched to a gene: 5. CDR3 DNA: TGCGCCAGCAGTGAATTGGACAGGGGGCCTTACGAGCAGTACTTC. It yields the protein CASSELDRGPYEQYF.

The chain recombines TRBV6-1 with TRBJ1-1; D gene unclear. The CDR3 has 16 residues. Germline V gene data show CDR1 as MNHNS and CDR2 as SASEGT. Trimming cost V 2 bases and J 1 base, with 14 bases left between them. The CDR3 nucleotides are TGTGCCAGCAGTGAATTAAGTGGCAGGTGGAACACTGAAGCTTTCTTT. Its translation is CASSELSGRWNTEAFF.